This record covers a single TCR beta chain. Its target is unknown. The entry originates in a study of T cell repertoires in cytomegalovirus infection. Study as a whole: Alongside well-studied HLA-B-restricted CMV epitopes, recently identified HLA-C-restricted CMV epitopes were also used. It can be stated that public TCR beta signatures indicated CMV infection as well as a matching HLA type.

TCRdb reprocessed the reads via MiXCR and lists one record per CDR3 protein. The sample contains under 150,000 distinct CDR3 sequences, roughly 31% of which appear only once. Notes on the study in general: Clonotypes of TCR beta that were HLA-C-restricted and CMV-specific dominated the ex vivo response. Totalled public TCR beta family frequency picked out people who carried CMV plus the relevant HLA.

The CDR3 is 18 residues long. The V gene's germline CDR1 is MNHNS and CDR2 SASEGT. Losses at the gene ends were 10 bases for V and 3 bases for J; bases not matched to a gene: 19. This clonotype originated in a human donor in good health (CMV status not recorded). Some clones in this sample may be carry-over from other donors' samples. The chain combines TRBV6-1 with TRBJ2-2, with 8 bases that match TRBD1. Sequences were derived from CD8+ T cells from cultured PBMCs, sampled from culture after CMV antigen stimulation. CDR3 sequence reads: CATSKTISGGVDTGELFF. The CDR3 bases are TGTGCCACCAGCAAGACGATTTCAGGGGGCGTGGACACCGGGGAGCTGTTTTTT.